These 5 T cell receptor beta chains came from one sample sequenced in a study of cytomegalovirus exposure and HLA in healthy donors. 60 Vbeta and 13 Jbeta primers were used in PCR. Produced via immunoSEQ multiplex PCR; TCRdb's table is partial and in-frame only. The table records approximately 93,000 clones, approximately 80% of them present only once. The specimen was PBMCs. These receptors all come from a man aged 50 to 60 in good health and CMV-seronegative.

The chain is built from TRBV7-2 and TRBJ2-7, with D possibly matching TRBD2 (5 bases). CDR1 SGHTA and CDR2 FQGNSA come from the germline V gene. Trimming removed 2 bases at V and 4 bases at J, with 12 bases between. The CDR3 consists of 14 residues. As DNA, the CDR3 is TGTGCCAGCAGCTTAATACCACTAGATTACGAGCAGTACTTC. Translating gives CASSLIPLDYEQYF.

This chain uses TRBV30 with TRBJ1-2, with TRBD1 matching 7 bases. Germline assignment: CDR1 GTSNPN and CDR2 SVGIG (reference sequence). With V trimmed by 5 bases and J by 8 bases, 2 bases remained unmatched. The CDR3 has 10 residues. The DNA for the CDR3 is TGTGCCTGGCCGACAGGGGGCTACACCTTC. This codes for CAWPTGGYTF.

The chain links TRBV9 to TRBJ2-2; 12 bases match TRBD1. CDR1 and CDR2 (germline): SGDLS, YYNGEE. The CDR3 is 17 amino acids. J was trimmed by 4 bases and V by 0 bases; bases with no gene match: 4. The CDR3 DNA is TGTGCCAGCAGCGTAGCTGGGACAGGGGGCAGCACCGGGGAGCTGTTTTTT. It specifies CASSVAGTGGSTGELFF.

This clone was seen just once. The chain links TRBV2 to TRBJ1-2; the D gene is possibly TRBD1 (5 bases). Trimming left V 9 bases short and J 4 bases short, with 15 bases between. This CDR3 has 13 residues. Germline assignment: CDR1 SNHLY and CDR2 FYNNEI. The CDR3 nucleotides are TGTGCCAGTTGCCCGACAGCCTCCTATGGCTACACCTTC. It yields the protein CASCPTASYGYTF.

In this sample, this clone turned up once. The CDR3 is CASSYSPSGATDTQYF. In nucleotides, the CDR3 is TGTGCCAGCAGTTACTCTCCTAGCGGAGCCACAGATACGCAGTATTTT. This chain joins TRBV6-5 and TRBJ2-3; 7 nucleotides line up with TRBD2. Germline V gene lookup returns CDR1 MNHEY and CDR2 SVGAGI. There are 16 residues in the CDR3. With 0 bases clipped from V and 2 bases from J, the junction kept 5 bases outside the gene matches.